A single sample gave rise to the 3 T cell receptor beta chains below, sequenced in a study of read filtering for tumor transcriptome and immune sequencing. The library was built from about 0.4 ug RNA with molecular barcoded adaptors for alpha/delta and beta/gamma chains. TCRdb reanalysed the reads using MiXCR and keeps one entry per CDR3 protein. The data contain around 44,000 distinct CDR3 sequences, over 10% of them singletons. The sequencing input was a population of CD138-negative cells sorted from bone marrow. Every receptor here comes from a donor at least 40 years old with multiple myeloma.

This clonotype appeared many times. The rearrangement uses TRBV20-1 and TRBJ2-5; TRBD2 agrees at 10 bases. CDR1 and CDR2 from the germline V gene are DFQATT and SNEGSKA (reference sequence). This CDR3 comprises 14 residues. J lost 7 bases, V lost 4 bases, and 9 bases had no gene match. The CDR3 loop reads CSATTSGTKRTQYF. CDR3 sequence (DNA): TGCAGTGCTACTACTAGCGGGACCAAGAGGACCCAGTACTTC.

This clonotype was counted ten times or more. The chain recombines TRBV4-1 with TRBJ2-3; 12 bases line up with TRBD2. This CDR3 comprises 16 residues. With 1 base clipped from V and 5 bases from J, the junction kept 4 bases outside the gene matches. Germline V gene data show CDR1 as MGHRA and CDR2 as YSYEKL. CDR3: CASSQGLAGVVDTQYF. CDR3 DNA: TGCGCCAGCAGCCAAGGACTAGCGGGAGTTGTAGATACGCAGTATTTT.

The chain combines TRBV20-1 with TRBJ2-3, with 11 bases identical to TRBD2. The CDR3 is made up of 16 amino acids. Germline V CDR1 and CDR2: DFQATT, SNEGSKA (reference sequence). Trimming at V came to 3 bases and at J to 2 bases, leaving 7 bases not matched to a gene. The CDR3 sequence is CSASLTSGRLTDTQYF. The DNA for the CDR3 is TGCAGTGCTAGCCTTACTAGCGGGAGACTCACAGATACGCAGTATTTT.